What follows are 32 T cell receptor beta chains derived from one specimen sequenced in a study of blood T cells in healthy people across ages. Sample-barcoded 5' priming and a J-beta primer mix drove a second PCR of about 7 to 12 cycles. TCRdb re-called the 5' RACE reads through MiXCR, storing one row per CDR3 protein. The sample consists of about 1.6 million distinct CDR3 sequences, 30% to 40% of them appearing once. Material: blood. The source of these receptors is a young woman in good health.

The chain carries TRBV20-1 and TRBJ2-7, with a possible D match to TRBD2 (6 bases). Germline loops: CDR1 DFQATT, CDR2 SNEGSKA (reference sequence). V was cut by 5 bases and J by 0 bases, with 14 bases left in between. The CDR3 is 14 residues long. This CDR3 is CSAGGLISSYEQYF. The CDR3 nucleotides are TGCAGTGCTGGGGGACTCATAAGCTCCTACGAGCAGTACTTC.

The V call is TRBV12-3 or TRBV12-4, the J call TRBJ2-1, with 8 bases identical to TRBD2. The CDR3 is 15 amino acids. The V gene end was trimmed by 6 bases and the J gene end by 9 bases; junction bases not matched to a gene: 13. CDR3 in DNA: TGTGCCAGCAGCAGTCCTAACGGGAGGGCCGGTGAGCAGTTCTTC. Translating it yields CASSSPNGRAGEQFF.

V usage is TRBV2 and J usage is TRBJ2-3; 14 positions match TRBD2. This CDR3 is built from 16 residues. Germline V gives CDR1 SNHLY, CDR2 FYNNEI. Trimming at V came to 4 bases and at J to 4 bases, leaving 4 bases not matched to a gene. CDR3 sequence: CASSGRGLAGADTQYF. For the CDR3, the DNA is TGTGCCAGCAGTGGCCGGGGACTAGCGGGAGCAGATACGCAGTATTTT.

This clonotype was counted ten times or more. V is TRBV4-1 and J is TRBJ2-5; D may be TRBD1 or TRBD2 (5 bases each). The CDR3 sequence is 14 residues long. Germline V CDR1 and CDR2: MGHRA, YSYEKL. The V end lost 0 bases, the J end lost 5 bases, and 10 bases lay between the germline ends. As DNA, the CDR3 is TGCGCCAGCAGCCAAGATTGGGGCGGGGAGACCCAGTACTTC. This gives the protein CASSQDWGGETQYF.

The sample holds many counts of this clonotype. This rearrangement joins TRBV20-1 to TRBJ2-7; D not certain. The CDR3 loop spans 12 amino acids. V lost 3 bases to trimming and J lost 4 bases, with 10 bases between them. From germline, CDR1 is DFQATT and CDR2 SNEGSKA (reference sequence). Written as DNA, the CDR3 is TGCAGTGCTAGTTTGGTCCCTTACGAGCAGTACTTC. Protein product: CSASLVPYEQYF.

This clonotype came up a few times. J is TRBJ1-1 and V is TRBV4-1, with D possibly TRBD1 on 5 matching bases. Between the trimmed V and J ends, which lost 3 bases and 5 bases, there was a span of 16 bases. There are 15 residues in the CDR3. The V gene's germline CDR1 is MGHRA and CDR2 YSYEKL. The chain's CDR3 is CASSQGGTAQTEAFF. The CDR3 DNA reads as TGCGCCAGCAGCCAGGGGGGGACCGCGCAGACTGAAGCTTTCTTT.

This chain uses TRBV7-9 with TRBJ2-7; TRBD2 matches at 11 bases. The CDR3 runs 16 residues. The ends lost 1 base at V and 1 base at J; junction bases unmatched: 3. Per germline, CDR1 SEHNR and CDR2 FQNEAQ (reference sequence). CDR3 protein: CASSLGGLAESYEQYF. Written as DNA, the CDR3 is TGTGCCAGCAGCTTAGGGGGACTAGCGGAATCCTACGAGCAGTACTTC.

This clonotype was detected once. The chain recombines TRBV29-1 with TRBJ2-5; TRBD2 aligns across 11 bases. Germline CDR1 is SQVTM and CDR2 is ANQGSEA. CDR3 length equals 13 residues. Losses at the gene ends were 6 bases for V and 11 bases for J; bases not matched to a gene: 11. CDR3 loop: CSVATSGNNEQYF. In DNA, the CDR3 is TGCAGCGTCGCGACTAGCGGGAACAATGAGCAGTACTTC.

The CDR3 loop is CASSQDTPLAGGSYEQYF. The CDR3 DNA sequence: TGCGCCAGCAGCCAAGATACCCCACTAGCGGGGGGCTCCTACGAGCAGTACTTC. The chain links TRBV4-1 to TRBJ2-7, with TRBD2 identical over 12 bases. The J segment lost 0 bases and the V segment lost 0 bases, leaving 6 bases of the junction unmatched. CDR1 is MGHRA and CDR2 is YSYEKL in the germline V gene. CDR3 length equals 18 residues.

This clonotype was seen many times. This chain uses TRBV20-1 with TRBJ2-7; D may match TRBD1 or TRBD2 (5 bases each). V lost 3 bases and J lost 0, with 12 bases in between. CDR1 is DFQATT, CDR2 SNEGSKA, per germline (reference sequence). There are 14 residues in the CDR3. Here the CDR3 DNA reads TGCAGTGCTAGGCTCTCAGGGACCTCCTACGAGCAGTACTTC. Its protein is CSARLSGTSYEQYF.

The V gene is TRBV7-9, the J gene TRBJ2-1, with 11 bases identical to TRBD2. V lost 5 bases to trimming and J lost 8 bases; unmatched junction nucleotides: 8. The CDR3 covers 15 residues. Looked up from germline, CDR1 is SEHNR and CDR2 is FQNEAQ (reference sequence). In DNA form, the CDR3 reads TGTGCCAGCAGCGTTAGCGGGGGGGCCACGTATGAGCAGTTCTTC. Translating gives CASSVSGGATYEQFF. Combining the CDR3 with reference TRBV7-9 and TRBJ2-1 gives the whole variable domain DTGVSQNPRHKITKRGQNVTFRCDPISEHNRLYWYRQTLGQGPEFLTYFQNEAQLEKSRLLSDRFSAERPKGSFSTLEIQRTEQGDSAMYLCASSVSGGATYEQFFGPGTRLTVL.

CDR3 loop: CASSSTQGAYEQYF. The CDR3 coding sequence is TGTGCCAGCAGCTCGACCCAGGGGGCCTACGAGCAGTACTTC. V is TRBV5-4 and J is TRBJ2-7, with 7 positions matching TRBD1. The CDR3 contains 14 residues. Losses at the gene ends were 3 bases for V and 2 bases for J; bases not matched to a gene: 5. The V gene's germline CDR1 is SGHNT and CDR2 YYREEE (reference sequence).

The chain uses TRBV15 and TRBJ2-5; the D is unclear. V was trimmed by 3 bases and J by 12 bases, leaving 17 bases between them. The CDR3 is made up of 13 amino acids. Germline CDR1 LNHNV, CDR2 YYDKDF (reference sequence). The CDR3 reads CATSRAIVGSKYF. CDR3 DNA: TGTGCCACCAGCAGGGCCATCGTTGGTAGTAAGTACTTC.

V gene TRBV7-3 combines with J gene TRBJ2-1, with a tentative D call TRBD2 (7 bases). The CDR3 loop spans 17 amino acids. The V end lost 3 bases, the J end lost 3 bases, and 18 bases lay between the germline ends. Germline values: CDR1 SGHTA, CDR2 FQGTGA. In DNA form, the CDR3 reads TGTGCCAGCAGCTTCAGAGGGGGGGGAGAAGTCTACAATGAGCAGTTCTTC. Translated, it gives CASSFRGGGEVYNEQFF.

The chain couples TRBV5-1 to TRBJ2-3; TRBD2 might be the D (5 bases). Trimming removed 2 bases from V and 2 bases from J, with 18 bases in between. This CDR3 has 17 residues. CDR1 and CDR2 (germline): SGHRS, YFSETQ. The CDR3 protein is CASSFYILGDLTDTQYF. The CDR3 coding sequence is TGCGCCAGCAGCTTCTATATCCTCGGGGATCTCACAGATACGCAGTATTTT. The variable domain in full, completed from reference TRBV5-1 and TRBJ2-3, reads KAGVTQTPRYLIKTRGQQVTLSCSPISGHRSVSWYQQTPGQGLQFLFEYFSETQRNKGNFPGRFSGRQFSNSRSEMNVSTLELGDSALYLCASSFYILGDLTDTQYFGPGTRLTVL.

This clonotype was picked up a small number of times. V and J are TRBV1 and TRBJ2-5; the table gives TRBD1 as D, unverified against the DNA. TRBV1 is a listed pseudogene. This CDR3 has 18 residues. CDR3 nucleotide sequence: TGCACCAGCAGCCAAGATCTCGGAACGGGGGCAATGGTAGAGACCCAGTACTTC. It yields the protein CTSSQDLGTGAMVETQYF.

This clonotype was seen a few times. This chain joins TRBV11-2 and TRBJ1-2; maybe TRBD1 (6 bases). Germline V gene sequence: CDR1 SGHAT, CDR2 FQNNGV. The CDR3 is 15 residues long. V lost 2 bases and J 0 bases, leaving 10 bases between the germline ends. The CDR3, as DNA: TGTGCCAGCAGCTTATCACAGGGTACTAACTATGGCTACACCTTC. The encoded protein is CASSLSQGTNYGYTF.

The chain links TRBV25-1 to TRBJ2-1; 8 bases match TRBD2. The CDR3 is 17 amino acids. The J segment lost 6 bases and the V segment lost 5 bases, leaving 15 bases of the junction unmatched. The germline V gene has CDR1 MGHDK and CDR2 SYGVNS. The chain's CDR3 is CASSTYSGSGVFNEQFF. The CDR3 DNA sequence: TGTGCCAGCAGTACCTATTCGGGTAGCGGGGTCTTCAATGAGCAGTTCTTC.

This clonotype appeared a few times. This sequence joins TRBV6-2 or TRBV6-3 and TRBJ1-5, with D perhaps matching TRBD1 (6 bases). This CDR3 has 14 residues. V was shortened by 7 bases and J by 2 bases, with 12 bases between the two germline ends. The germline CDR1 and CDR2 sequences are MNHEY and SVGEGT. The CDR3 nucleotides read TGTGCCAGCAATTTGTCAGGGGGCAATCAGCCCCAGCATTTT. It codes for CASNLSGGNQPQHF.

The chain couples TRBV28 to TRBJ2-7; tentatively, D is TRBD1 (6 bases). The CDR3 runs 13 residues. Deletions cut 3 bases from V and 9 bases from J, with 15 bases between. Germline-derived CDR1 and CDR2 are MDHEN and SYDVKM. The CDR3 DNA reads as TGTGCCAGCAGTTTGGGACAACATCGAGGGCAGTACTTC. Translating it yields CASSLGQHRGQYF.

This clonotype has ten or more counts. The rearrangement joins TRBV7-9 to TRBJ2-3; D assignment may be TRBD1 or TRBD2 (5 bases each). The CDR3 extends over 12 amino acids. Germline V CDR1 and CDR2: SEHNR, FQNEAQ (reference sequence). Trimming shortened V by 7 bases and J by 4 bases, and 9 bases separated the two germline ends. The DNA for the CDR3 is TGTGCCAGCACCCAGGGACCAGATACGCAGTATTTT. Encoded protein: CASTQGPDTQYF. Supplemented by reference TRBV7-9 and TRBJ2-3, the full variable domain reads DTGVSQNPRHKITKRGQNVTFRCDPISEHNRLYWYRQTLGQGPEFLTYFQNEAQLEKSRLLSDRFSAERPKGSFSTLEIQRTEQGDSAMYLCASTQGPDTQYFGPGTRLTVL.

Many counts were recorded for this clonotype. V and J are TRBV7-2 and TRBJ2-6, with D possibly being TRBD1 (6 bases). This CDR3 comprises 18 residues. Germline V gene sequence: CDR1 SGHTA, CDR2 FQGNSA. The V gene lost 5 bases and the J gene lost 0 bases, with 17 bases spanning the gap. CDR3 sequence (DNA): TGTGCCAGCAGCGGTCCAGGGGCCTTACTCTCTGGGGCCAACGTCCTGACTTTC. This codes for CASSGPGALLSGANVLTF.

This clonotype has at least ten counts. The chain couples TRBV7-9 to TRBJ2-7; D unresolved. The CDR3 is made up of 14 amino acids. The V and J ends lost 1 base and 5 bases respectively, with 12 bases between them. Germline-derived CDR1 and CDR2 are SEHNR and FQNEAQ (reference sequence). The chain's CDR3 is CASSLDPLSDEQYF. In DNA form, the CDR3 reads TGTGCCAGCAGCTTAGATCCGCTTTCGGACGAGCAGTACTTC.

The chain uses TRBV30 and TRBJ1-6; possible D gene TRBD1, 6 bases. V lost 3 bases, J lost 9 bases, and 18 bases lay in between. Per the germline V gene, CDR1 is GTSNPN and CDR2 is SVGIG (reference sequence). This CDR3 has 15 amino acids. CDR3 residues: CAWREKGQRGSPLHF. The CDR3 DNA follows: TGTGCCTGGAGGGAGAAGGGACAAAGAGGTTCACCCCTCCACTTT.

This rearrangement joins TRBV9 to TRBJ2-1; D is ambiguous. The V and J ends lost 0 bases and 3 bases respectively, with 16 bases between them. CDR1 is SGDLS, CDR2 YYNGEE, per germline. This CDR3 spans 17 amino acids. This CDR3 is CASSVGVLGPGYNEQFF. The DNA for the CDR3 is TGTGCCAGCAGCGTAGGTGTTCTCGGACCAGGCTACAATGAGCAGTTCTTC.

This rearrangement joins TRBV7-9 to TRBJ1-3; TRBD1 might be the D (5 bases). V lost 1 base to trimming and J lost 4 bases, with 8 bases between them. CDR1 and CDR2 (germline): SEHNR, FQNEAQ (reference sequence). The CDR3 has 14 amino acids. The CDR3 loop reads CASSLERGGNTIYF. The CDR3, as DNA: TGTGCCAGCAGCTTAGAGCGGGGGGGAAACACCATATATTTT.

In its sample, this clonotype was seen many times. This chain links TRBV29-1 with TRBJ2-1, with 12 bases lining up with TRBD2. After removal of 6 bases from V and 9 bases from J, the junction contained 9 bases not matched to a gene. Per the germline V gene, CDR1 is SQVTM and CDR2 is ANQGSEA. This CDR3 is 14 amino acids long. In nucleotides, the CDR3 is TGCAGCGTGGCACCTAGCGGGAGGGGAGCTGAGCAGTTCTTC. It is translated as CSVAPSGRGAEQFF.

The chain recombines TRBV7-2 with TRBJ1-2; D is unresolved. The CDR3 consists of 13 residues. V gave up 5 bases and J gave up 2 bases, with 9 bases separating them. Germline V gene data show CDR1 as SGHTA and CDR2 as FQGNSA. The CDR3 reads CASSPPQNYGYTF. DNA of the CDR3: TGTGCCAGCAGCCCCCCACAAAACTATGGCTACACCTTC. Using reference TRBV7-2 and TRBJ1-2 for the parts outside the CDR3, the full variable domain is GAGVSQSPSNKVTEKGKDVELRCDPISGHTALYWYRQSLGQGLEFLIYFQGNSAPDKSGLPSDRFSAERTGGSVSTLTIQRTQQEDSAVYLCASSPPQNYGYTFGSGTRLTVV.

CDR3 loop: CASGPPDVAPYNEQFF. As DNA, the CDR3 is TGTGCTAGTGGTCCCCCGGACGTTGCCCCCTACAATGAGCAGTTCTTC. The chain joins TRBV12-5 to TRBJ2-1; D not resolved. This CDR3 comprises 16 residues. Germline assignment: CDR1 LGHNT and CDR2 FRNRAP. The V end was cut by 5 bases, the J end by 2 bases, with 16 bases between.

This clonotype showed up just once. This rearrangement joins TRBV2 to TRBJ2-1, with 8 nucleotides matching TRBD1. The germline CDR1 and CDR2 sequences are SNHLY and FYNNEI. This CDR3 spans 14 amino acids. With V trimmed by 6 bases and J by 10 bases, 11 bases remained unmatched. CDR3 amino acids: CASRGQEKTYEQFF. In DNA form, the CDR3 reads TGTGCCAGCAGGGGACAGGAGAAGACCTACGAGCAGTTCTTC.

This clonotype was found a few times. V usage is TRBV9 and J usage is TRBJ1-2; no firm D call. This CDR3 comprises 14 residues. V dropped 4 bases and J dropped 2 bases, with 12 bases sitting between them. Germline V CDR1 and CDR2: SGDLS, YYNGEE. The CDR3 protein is CASSNAGSNYGYTF. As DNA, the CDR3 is TGTGCCAGCAGCAACGCCGGGTCCAACTATGGCTACACCTTC.

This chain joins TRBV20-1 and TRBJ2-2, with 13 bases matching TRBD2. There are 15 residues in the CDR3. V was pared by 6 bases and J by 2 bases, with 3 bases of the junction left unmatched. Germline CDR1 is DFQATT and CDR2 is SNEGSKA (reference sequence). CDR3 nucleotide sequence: TGCAGTGCCACTAGCGGGAGGGCCAACACCGGGGAGCTGTTTTTT. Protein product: CSATSGRANTGELFF.